A single sample gave rise to the 31 T cell receptor beta chains below, sequenced in a study of response to subunit inactivated influenza vaccine. One entry per CDR3 protein results from TCRdb running MiXCR on the RT-PCR reads. The table has 490,000 or so distinct CDR3 sequences, about 7.6% seen once. The input for sequencing was PBMCs from blood, taken 23 months after vaccination. The source is a man aged 50-75 years who received an inactivated influenza vaccine.

The genes are TRBV6-2 or TRBV6-3 and TRBJ1-5; possibly TRBD1 for D (5 bases). With 0 bases removed from V and 6 bases from J, the gap between germline ends came to 12 bases. The CDR3 is 15 amino acids. The germline gives CDR1 MNHEY, CDR2 SVGEGT. CDR3 sequence: CASSYSPGFGQPQHF. In DNA, the CDR3 is TGTGCCAGCAGTTACTCACCAGGGTTCGGTCAGCCCCAGCATTTT.

The rearrangement uses TRBV20-1 and TRBJ1-4, with TRBD1 matching over 7 bases. V shed 6 bases and J 2 bases; nucleotides not matched to a gene: 3. CDR3 length equals 13 residues. Germline V CDR1 and CDR2: DFQATT, SNEGSKA (reference sequence). Written as DNA, the CDR3 is TGCAGTGCCCTACAGGGGACTAATGAAAAACTGTTTTTT. Translating gives CSALQGTNEKLFF.

The chain joins TRBV10-3 to TRBJ2-7, with 8 bases aligning to TRBD2. CDR3 length: 12 amino acids. V gave up 8 bases and J gave up 1 base; unmatched junction bases: 1. CDR1 is ENHRY and CDR2 is SYGVKD in the germline V gene. Here the CDR3 DNA reads TGTGCCATCGCGGGGGGTTCCTACGAGCAGTACTTC. Protein: CAIAGGSYEQYF.

Remarks on this clonotype: One junction end does not reproduce the germline sequence, and a read error may be involved. This rearrangement joins TRBV5-1 to TRBJ2-5; 9 bases match TRBD2. CDR1 and CDR2 (germline): SGHRS, YFSETQ. The CDR3 loop spans 16 amino acids. The CDR3 spells CVSSLEASGDEETQYF. CDR3 bases: TGCGTCAGCAGCTTGGAGGCTAGCGGGGATGAAGAGACCCAGTACTTC.

This clonotype was seen at least ten times. The chain uses TRBV3-1 and TRBJ1-2; D unclear. The CDR3 has 14 residues. Looked up from germline, CDR1 is LGHDT and CDR2 is YNNKEL (reference sequence). V lost 1 base to trimming and J lost 4 bases, with 10 bases between them. The CDR3 sequence: CASSQGAAGYGYTF. The DNA of the CDR3 is TGTGCCAGCAGCCAAGGTGCAGCGGGCTATGGCTACACCTTC.

V usage is TRBV6-2 or TRBV6-3 and J usage is TRBJ2-7; 8 positions agree with TRBD2. The V segment lost 6 bases and the J segment 6 bases; nucleotides outside the gene matches: 10. The CDR3 contains 14 residues. CDR1 MNHEY and CDR2 SVGEGT come from the germline V gene. The DNA of the CDR3 is TGTGCCAGCAGGACCGGGACTAGTCTATTCGAGCAGTACTTC. This translates into CASRTGTSLFEQYF.

This chain connects TRBV6-5 to TRBJ2-7, with TRBD2 matching over 7 bases. The V and J ends lost 0 bases and 3 bases, in that order; junction bases with no gene match: 2. Germline CDR1 and CDR2: MNHEY and SVGAGI. The CDR3 has 14 residues. The CDR3 spells CASSYSRGVYEQYF. The CDR3, as DNA: TGTGCCAGCAGTTACTCACGGGGGGTCTACGAGCAGTACTTC.

This clonotype was picked up a small number of times. V and J are TRBV6-2 or TRBV6-3 and TRBJ1-1, with TRBD1 as a possible D gene (6 bases). The V end was cut by 6 bases, the J end by 5 bases, with 13 bases between. The CDR3 totals 13 residues. Germline V gene sequence: CDR1 MNHEY, CDR2 SVGEGT. CDR3 DNA sequence: TGTGCCAGCAGCGGACAGTGGGATACTGAAGCTTTCTTT. Its translation is CASSGQWDTEAFF.

There are many counts of this clonotype. The V and J genes are TRBV7-9 and TRBJ1-1; TRBD1 might be the D (5 bases). The CDR3 contains 16 residues. CDR1 SEHNR and CDR2 FQNEAQ come from the germline V gene (reference sequence). V was cut by 6 bases and J by 0 bases, with 17 bases left in between. Here the CDR3 DNA reads TGTGCCAGCAGTCCTAGGCGTGGGGGTATGAACACTGAAGCTTTCTTT. Amino acid sequence: CASSPRRGGMNTEAFF.

This clonotype was observed many times. CDR3 coding DNA: TGTGCCAGCTCACCAGGAGTGGGATATGAGCAGTTCTTC. Protein product: CASSPGVGYEQFF. V gene TRBV18 combines with J gene TRBJ2-1; no definite D call. Germline V gene data show CDR1 as KGHSH and CDR2 as LQKENI. The V end lost 2 bases, the J end lost 8 bases, and 10 bases lay between the germline ends. CDR3 length: 13 amino acids.

This clonotype was seen a handful of times. The chain uses TRBV7-9 and TRBJ2-1; no reliable D call. The CDR3 contains 14 residues. Germline V gives CDR1 SEHNR, CDR2 FQNEAQ (reference sequence). Trimming took off 4 bases at V and 9 bases at J, with 16 bases between the two ends. This CDR3 reads CASSSTRSMGEQFF. The DNA for the CDR3 is TGTGCCAGCAGCTCCACTCGGTCAATGGGTGAGCAGTTCTTC.

This clonotype was counted between two and nine times. This sequence joins TRBV12-3 or TRBV12-4 and TRBJ2-7; 10 nucleotides align to TRBD2. The CDR3 length is 14 residues. J lost 3 bases, V lost 3 bases, and 2 bases had no gene match. CDR3 region: CASSFTSGVYEQYF. CDR3 bases: TGTGCCAGCAGTTTCACTAGCGGGGTCTACGAGCAGTACTTC.

This clonotype showed up many times. The CDR3 sequence is CASRTGQNTGELFF. CDR3 bases: TGTGCCAGCAGAACGGGACAGAACACCGGGGAGCTGTTTTTT. The gene calls are TRBV12-3 or TRBV12-4 and TRBJ2-2, with D possibly matching TRBD1 (6 bases). The V end lost 6 bases, the J end lost 1 base, and 9 bases lay between the germline ends. The CDR3 runs to 14 residues.

In DNA form, the CDR3 reads TGCAGCGTTGAACGAGCGGGAGTTGAGCAGTTCTTC. This encodes CSVERAGVEQFF. V is TRBV29-1 and J is TRBJ2-1; 8 positions agree with TRBD2. The ends lost 2 bases at V and 9 bases at J; junction bases unmatched: 3. This CDR3 is 12 amino acids long. Germline V gives CDR1 SQVTM, CDR2 ANQGSEA.

The chain joins TRBV24-1 to TRBJ1-4; 8 nucleotides agree with TRBD1. Trimming at V came to 4 bases and at J to 7 bases, leaving 7 bases not matched to a gene. The V gene's germline CDR1 is KGHDR and CDR2 SFDVKD. The CDR3 is 15 amino acids. CDR3 sequence: CATSEAGGASEKLFF. CDR3 bases: TGTGCCACCAGTGAGGCAGGGGGCGCGTCTGAAAAACTGTTTTTT.

Ten or more counts support this clonotype. This CDR3 is CASSLQLNSNQPQHF. The CDR3 nucleotides are TGTGCCAGCAGTTTGCAGCTTAATAGCAATCAGCCCCAGCATTTT. This chain connects TRBV6-2 or TRBV6-3 to TRBJ1-5; D is ambiguous. The V end lost 4 bases, the J end lost 0 bases, and 10 bases lay between the germline ends. The CDR3 runs 15 residues. The germline V gene has CDR1 MNHEY and CDR2 SVGEGT.

This clonotype was seen repeatedly, ten times or more. The chain uses TRBV28 and TRBJ2-7, with D perhaps TRBD1 (5 bases). CDR1 and CDR2 from the germline V gene are MDHEN and SYDVKM. This CDR3 contains 12 residues. Trimming cost V 7 bases and J 4 bases, with 11 bases left between them. CDR3 nucleotide sequence: TGTGCCAGCAATGCCGACAGATACGAGCAGTACTTC. Translated: CASNADRYEQYF.

The chain combines TRBV20-1 with TRBJ2-1; tentatively, D is TRBD1 (7 bases). Germline values: CDR1 DFQATT, CDR2 SNEGSKA (reference sequence). V was clipped by 5 bases and J by 9 bases, with 17 bases between them. This CDR3 is 13 amino acids long. CDR3 bases: TGCAGTGCTGTTGGATGGCAGGGGGGTGAGCAGTTCTTC. Protein: CSAVGWQGGEQFF.

The chain has TRBV5-4 and TRBJ2-1, with D possibly TRBD2 on 5 matching bases. V gave up 5 bases and J gave up 5 bases, with 17 bases separating them. Germline V lookup: CDR1 SGHNT, CDR2 YYREEE (reference sequence). The CDR3 is 15 amino acids. The CDR3 sequence is CASSLVSFGNNEQFF. CDR3 nucleotide sequence: TGTGCCAGCAGTTTAGTGTCATTCGGGAACAATGAGCAGTTCTTC. The full variable domain, its missing parts supplied by reference TRBV5-4 and TRBJ2-1, is ETGVTQSPTHLIKTRGQQVTLRCSSQSGHNTVSWYQQALGQGPQFIFQYYREEENGRGNFPPRFSGLQFPNYSSELNVNALELDDSALYLCASSLVSFGNNEQFFGPGTRLTVL.

In its sample, this clonotype was seen a few times. The chain is built from TRBV20-1 and TRBJ2-2; 8 nucleotides agree with TRBD1. The CDR3 totals 14 residues. The trim removed 4 bases at V and 6 bases at J, leaving 7 bases unmatched. Germline CDR1 and CDR2: DFQATT and SNEGSKA (reference sequence). CDR3 residues: CSANPLQGAGELFF. CDR3 DNA: TGCAGTGCTAACCCCCTACAGGGGGCCGGGGAGCTGTTTTTT.

This clonotype was counted only a few times. This chain joins TRBV12-3 or TRBV12-4 and TRBJ2-3, with no clear D. Trimming pared 5 bases from V and 9 bases from J, leaving 12 bases between. The CDR3 has 12 amino acids. CDR3 in DNA: TGTGCCAGCAGTCCTGACCCTGCCACGCAGTATTTT. This gives the protein CASSPDPATQYF.

J is TRBJ1-4 and V is TRBV10-3; a possible D gene is TRBD1 (5 bases). This CDR3 contains 13 residues. Germline values: CDR1 ENHRY, CDR2 SYGVKD. Trimming removed 6 bases at V and 5 bases at J, with 10 bases between. Written as DNA, the CDR3 is TGTGCCATCAGCGGGGGGGAGAATGAAAAACTGTTTTTT. It encodes CAISGGENEKLFF.

This clonotype was detected ten times or more. The chain has TRBV29-1 and TRBJ2-3; 10 bases match TRBD2. Looked up from germline, CDR1 is SQVTM and CDR2 is ANQGSEA. V was pared by 1 base and J by 5 bases, with 12 bases of the junction left unmatched. The CDR3 has 17 amino acids. The CDR3 sequence is CSVEGLAGALGGDTQYF. The CDR3 DNA is TGCAGCGTTGAAGGGCTAGCGGGAGCGCTAGGGGGAGATACGCAGTATTTT.

This chain joins TRBV12-3 or TRBV12-4 and TRBJ1-5, with D uncertain. The CDR3 is 14 residues long. With 4 bases removed from V and 5 bases from J, the gap between germline ends came to 12 bases. This chain's CDR3 is CASSSLDGYQPQHF. CDR3 bases: TGTGCCAGCAGTTCGCTTGACGGATATCAGCCCCAGCATTTT.

This clonotype was counted a few times. The junction and the germline gene differ at one end; a read error may be behind it. The chain links TRBV9 to TRBJ1-3; no clear D gene. In germline, CDR1 is SGDLS, CDR2 YYNGEE. This CDR3 is built from 13 residues. The CDR3 nucleotides read TGTGCCAGCAGCGTTTCCCCTGGAGACACCATATATTTT. It specifies CASSVSPGDTIYF.

This clonotype was detected only a few times. The CDR3 nucleotides are TGTGCCAGCAGCAAAGAGGGGGACACCGGGGAGCTGTTTTTT. Translation gives CASSKEGDTGELFF. This chain connects TRBV21-1 to TRBJ2-2; the D segment call TRBD1 is taken from the table without a DNA check. TRBV21-1 is an annotated pseudogene. The CDR3 totals 14 residues.

There are many counts of this clonotype. The chain combines TRBV12-3 or TRBV12-4 with TRBJ2-2; TRBD2 is a possible D gene (6 bases). The CDR3 has 15 amino acids. Trimming took off 8 bases at V and 2 bases at J, with 15 bases between the two ends. The CDR3 loop is CASGLTRGNTGELFF. In DNA, the CDR3 is TGTGCCAGCGGCCTGACGCGGGGAAACACCGGGGAGCTGTTTTTT.

J is TRBJ1-5 and V is TRBV28; D remains ambiguous. This CDR3 spans 15 amino acids. Trimming cost V 4 bases and J 7 bases, with 17 bases left between them. Germline V CDR1 and CDR2: MDHEN, SYDVKM. The CDR3 DNA is TGTGCCAGCAGTTCCCAACGGAGAGACTGGCAGCCCCAGCATTTT. Encoded protein: CASSSQRRDWQPQHF.

This clonotype occurred many times. The chain employs TRBV12-3 or TRBV12-4 and TRBJ2-7; 9 bases match TRBD1. With 3 bases clipped from V and 4 bases from J, the junction kept 7 bases outside the gene matches. The CDR3 has 15 amino acids. The DNA of the CDR3 is TGTGCCAGCAGTTTCGGTCGACAGGGGGTTTACGAGCAGTACTTC. This gives the protein CASSFGRQGVYEQYF.

The chain has TRBV11-2 and TRBJ1-1; D unresolved. The germline CDR1 and CDR2 sequences are SGHAT and FQNNGV. This CDR3 spans 13 amino acids. V was clipped by 0 bases and J by 5 bases, with 7 bases between them. In DNA form, the CDR3 reads TGTGCCAGCAGCTTAGAGCCTATAACTGAAGCTTTCTTT. Its protein product is CASSLEPITEAFF.

This chain uses TRBV2 with TRBJ2-3; possible D gene TRBD1, 5 bases. The CDR3 is 15 residues long. V was pared by 5 bases and J by 1 base, with 13 bases between. Germline lookup yields CDR1 SNHLY and CDR2 FYNNEI. The CDR3 DNA is TGTGCCAGCAGTACGCGACAGCCGCGCACAGATACGCAGTATTTT. Its translation: CASSTRQPRTDTQYF. Looking up the rest from reference TRBV2 and TRBJ2-3 gives the full variable domain: EPEVTQTPSHQVTQMGQEVILRCVPISNHLYFYWYRQILGQKVEFLVSFYNNEISEKSEIFDDQFSVERPDGSNFTLKIRSTKLEDSAMYFCASSTRQPRTDTQYFGPGTRLTVL.